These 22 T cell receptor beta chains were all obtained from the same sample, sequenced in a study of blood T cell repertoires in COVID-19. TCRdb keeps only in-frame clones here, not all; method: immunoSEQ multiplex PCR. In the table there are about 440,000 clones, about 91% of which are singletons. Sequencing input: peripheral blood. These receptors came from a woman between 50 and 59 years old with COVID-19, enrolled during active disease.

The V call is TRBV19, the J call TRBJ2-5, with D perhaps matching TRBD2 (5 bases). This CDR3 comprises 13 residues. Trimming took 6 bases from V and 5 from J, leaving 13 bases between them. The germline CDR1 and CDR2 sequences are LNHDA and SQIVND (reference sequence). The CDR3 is CASRSAGEETQYF. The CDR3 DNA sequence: TGTGCCAGTAGGTCCGCTGGGGAGGAGACCCAGTACTTC.

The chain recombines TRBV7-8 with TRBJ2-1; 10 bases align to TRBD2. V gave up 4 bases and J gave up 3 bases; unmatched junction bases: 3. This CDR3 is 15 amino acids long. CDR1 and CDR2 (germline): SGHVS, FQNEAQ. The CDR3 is CASSSAGGYYNEQFF. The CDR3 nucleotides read TGTGCCAGCAGCTCAGCGGGGGGGTACTACAATGAGCAGTTCTTC.

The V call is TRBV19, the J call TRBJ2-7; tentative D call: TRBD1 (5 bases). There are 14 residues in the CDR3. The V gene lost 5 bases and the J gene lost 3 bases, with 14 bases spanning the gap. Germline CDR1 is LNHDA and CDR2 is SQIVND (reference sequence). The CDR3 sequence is CASSHRLPGYEQYF. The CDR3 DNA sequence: TGTGCCAGTAGTCACAGGCTGCCAGGCTACGAGCAGTACTTC.

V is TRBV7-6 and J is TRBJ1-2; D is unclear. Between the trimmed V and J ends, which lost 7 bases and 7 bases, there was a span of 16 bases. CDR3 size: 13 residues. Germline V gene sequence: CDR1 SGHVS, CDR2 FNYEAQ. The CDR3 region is CASTPLIARGYTF. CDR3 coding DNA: TGTGCCAGCACCCCGTTAATTGCGCGTGGCTACACCTTC.

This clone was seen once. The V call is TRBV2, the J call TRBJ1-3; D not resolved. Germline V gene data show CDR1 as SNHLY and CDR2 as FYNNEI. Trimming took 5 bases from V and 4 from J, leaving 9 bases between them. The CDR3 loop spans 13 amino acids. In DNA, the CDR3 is TGTGCCAGCAGTAGAGGTTTCGGAAACACCATATATTTT. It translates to CASSRGFGNTIYF.

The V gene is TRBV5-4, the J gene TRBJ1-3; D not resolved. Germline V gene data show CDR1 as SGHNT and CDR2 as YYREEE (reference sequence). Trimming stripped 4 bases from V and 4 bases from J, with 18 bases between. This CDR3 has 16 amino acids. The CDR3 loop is CASSKGPSSGGNTIYF. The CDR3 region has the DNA TGTGCCAGCAGCAAAGGCCCATCTTCGGGGGGAAACACCATATATTTT.

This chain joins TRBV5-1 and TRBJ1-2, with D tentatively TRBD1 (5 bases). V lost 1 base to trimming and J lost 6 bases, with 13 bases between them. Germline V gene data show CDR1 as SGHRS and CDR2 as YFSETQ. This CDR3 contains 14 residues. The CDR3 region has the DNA TGCGCCAGCAGCTTGTGGACACCTTTGGATGGCTACACCTTC. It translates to CASSLWTPLDGYTF.

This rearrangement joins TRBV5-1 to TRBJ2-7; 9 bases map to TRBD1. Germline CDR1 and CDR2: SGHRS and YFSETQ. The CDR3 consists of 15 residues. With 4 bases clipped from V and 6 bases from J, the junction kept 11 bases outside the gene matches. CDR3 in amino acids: CASSTPGTGFSEQYF. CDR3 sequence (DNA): TGCGCCAGCAGCACTCCCGGGACAGGGTTTTCCGAGCAGTACTTC. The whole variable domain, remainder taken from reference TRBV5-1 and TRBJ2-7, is KAGVTQTPRYLIKTRGQQVTLSCSPISGHRSVSWYQQTPGQGLQFLFEYFSETQRNKGNFPGRFSGRQFSNSRSEMNVSTLELGDSALYLCASSTPGTGFSEQYFGPGTRLTVT.

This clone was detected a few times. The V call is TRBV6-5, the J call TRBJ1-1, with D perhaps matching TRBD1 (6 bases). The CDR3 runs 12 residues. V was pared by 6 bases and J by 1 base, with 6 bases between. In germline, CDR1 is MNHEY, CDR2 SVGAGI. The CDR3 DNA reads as TGTGCCAGCAGGACAGGGAACACTGAAGCTTTCTTT. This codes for CASRTGNTEAFF.

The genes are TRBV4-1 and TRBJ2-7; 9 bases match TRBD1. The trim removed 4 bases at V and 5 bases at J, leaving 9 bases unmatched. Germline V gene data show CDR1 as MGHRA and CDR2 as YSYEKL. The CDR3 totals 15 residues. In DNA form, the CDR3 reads TGCGCCAGCAGCCCGCACGGGACAGGGAACAACGAGCAGTACTTC. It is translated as CASSPHGTGNNEQYF.

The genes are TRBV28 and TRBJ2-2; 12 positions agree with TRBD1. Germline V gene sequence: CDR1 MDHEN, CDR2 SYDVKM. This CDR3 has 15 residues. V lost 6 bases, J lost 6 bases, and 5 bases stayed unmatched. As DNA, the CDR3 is TGTGCCAGCAGGGGGACAGGGGGCTTCCCCGGGGAGCTGTTTTTT. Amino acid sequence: CASRGTGGFPGELFF.

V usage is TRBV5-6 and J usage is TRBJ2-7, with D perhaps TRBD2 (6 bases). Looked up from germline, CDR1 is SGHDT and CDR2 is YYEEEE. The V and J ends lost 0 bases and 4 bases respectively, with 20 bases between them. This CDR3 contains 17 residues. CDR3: CASSLDGGGFGGYEQYF. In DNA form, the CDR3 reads TGTGCCAGCAGCTTGGATGGGGGAGGCTTTGGTGGGTACGAGCAGTACTTC.

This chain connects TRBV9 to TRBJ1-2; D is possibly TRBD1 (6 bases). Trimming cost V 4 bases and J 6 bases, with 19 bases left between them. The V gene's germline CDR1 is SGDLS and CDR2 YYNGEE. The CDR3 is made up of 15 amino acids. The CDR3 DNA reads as TGTGCCAGCAGCCCTCAACAGGGTTCCCTGAATGGCTACACCTTC. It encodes CASSPQQGSLNGYTF.

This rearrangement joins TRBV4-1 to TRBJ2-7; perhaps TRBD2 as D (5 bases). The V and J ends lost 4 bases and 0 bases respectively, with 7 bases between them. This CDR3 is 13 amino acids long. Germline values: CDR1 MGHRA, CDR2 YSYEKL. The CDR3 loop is CASSPRDSYEQYF. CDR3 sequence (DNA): TGCGCCAGCAGCCCCCGGGACTCCTACGAGCAGTACTTC.

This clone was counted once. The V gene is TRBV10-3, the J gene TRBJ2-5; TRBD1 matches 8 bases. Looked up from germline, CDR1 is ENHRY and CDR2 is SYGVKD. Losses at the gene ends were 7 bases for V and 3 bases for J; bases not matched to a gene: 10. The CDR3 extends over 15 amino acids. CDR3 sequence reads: CAITGQAPRKETQYF. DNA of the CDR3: TGTGCCATCACGGGACAGGCTCCCCGCAAAGAGACCCAGTACTTC.

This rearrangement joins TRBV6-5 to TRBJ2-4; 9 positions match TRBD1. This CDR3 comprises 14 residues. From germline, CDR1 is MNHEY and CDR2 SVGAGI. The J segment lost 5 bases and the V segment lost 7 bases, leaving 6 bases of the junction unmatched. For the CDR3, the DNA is TGTGCCAGCAAGACACAGGGGGCGGAAAACATTCAGTACTTC. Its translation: CASKTQGAENIQYF.

The CDR3 bases are TGTGCCAGCAGCCCCGGTGGCTCCTACAATGAGCAGTTCTTC. Residues: CASSPGGSYNEQFF. The chain combines TRBV11-2 with TRBJ2-1; D call uncertain. The V end lost 5 bases, the J end lost 0 bases, and 8 bases lay between the germline ends. Germline CDR1 reads SGHAT; CDR2 reads FQNNGV. The CDR3 is 14 residues long.

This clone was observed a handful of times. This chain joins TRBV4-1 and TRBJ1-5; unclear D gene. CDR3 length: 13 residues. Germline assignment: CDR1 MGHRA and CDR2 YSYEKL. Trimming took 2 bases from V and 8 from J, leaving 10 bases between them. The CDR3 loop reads CASSQYGSEPQHF. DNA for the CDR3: TGCGCCAGCAGCCAATACGGGTCGGAGCCCCAGCATTTT.

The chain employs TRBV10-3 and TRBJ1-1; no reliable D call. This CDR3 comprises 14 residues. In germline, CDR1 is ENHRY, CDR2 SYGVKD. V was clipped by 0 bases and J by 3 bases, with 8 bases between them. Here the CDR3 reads CAISESKGDTEAFF. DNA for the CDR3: TGTGCCATCAGTGAGTCTAAGGGAGACACTGAAGCTTTCTTT.

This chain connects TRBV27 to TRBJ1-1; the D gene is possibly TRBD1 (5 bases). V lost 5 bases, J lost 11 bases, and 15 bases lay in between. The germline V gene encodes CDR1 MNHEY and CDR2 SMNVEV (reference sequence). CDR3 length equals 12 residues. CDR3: CASSGGDRAAFF. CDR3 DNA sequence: TGTGCCAGCAGTGGGGGGGATAGGGCCGCTTTCTTT.

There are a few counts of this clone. CDR3 amino acids: CASSLESPGVGNTIYF. As DNA, the CDR3 is TGCGCCAGCAGCTTGGAAAGTCCGGGAGTAGGAAACACCATATATTTT. The chain recombines TRBV5-1 with TRBJ1-3; D is undetermined. The CDR3 is 16 amino acids. V was shortened by 0 bases and J by 4 bases, with 14 bases between the two germline ends. Germline V gene data show CDR1 as SGHRS and CDR2 as YFSETQ.

CDR3 amino acids: CASSLDSNYGYTF. CDR3 nucleotides: TGCGCCAGCAGCTTGGACAGTAACTATGGCTACACCTTC. This rearrangement joins TRBV5-1 to TRBJ1-2; D unclear. The germline CDR1 and CDR2 sequences are SGHRS and YFSETQ. V gave up 0 bases and J gave up 1 base, with 4 bases separating them. The CDR3 runs 13 residues.